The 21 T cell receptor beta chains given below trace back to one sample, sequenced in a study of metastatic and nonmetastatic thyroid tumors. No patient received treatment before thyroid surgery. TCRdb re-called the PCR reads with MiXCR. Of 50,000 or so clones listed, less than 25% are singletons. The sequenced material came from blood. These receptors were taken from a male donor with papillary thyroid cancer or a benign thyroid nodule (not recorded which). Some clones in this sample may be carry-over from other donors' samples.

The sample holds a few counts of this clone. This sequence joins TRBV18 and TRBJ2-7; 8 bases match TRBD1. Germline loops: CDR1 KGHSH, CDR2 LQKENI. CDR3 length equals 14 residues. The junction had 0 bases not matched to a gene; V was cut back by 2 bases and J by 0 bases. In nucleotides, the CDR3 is TGTGCCAGCTCACCAGGACAGGGCTCCTACGAGCAGTACTTC. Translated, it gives CASSPGQGSYEQYF.

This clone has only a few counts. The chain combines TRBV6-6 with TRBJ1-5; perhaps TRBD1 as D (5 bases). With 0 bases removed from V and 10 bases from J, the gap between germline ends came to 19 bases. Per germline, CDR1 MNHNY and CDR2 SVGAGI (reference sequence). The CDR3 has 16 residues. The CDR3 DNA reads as TGTGCCAGCAGTTACTCGATTGGACACCGGGGAGGTCCCCAGCATTTT. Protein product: CASSYSIGHRGGPQHF.

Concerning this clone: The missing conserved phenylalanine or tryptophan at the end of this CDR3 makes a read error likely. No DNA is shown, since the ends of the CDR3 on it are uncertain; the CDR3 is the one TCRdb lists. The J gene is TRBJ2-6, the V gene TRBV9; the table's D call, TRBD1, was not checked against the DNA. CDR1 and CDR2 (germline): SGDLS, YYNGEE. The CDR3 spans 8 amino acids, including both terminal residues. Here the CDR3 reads CASRVGGT.

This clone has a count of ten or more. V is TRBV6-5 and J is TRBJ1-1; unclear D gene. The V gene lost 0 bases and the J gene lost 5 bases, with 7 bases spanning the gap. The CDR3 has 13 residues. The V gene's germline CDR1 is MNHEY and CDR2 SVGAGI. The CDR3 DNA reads TGTGCCAGCAGTTACTCGGGTGGGACTGAAGCTTTCTTT. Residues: CASSYSGGTEAFF.

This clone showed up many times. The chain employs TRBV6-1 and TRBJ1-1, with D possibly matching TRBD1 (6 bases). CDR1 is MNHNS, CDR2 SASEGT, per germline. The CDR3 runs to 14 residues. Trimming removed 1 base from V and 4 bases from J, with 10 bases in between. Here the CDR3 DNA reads TGTGCCAGCAGTGAAGTAGGGGGAACCACTGAAGCTTTCTTT. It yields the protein CASSEVGGTTEAFF.

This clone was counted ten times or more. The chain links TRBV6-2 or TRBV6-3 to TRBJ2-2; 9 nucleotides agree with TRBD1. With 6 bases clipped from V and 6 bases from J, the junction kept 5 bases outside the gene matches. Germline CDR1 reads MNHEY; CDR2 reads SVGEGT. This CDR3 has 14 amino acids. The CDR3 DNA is TGTGCCAGCAGCCCCGGGACAGGGTCCGGGGAGCTGTTTTTT. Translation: CASSPGTGSGELFF.

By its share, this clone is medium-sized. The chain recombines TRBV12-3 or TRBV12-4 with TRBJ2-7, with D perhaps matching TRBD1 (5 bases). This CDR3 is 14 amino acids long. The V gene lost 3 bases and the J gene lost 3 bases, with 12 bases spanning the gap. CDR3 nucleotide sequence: TGTGCCAGCAGTTTTCAGGGCCTGCTCTACGAGCAGTACTTC. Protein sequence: CASSFQGLLYEQYF.

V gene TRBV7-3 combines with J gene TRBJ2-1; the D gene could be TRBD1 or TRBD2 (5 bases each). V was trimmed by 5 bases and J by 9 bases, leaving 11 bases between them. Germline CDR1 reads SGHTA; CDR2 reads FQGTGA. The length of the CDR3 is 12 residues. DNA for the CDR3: TGTGCCAGCAGCGACGAGGGGAGTGAGCAGTTCTTC. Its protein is CASSDEGSEQFF.

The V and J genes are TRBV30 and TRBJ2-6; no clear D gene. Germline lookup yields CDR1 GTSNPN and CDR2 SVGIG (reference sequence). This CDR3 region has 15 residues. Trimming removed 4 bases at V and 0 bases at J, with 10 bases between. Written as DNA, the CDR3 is TGTGCCTGGATATATAAGGTCTCTGGGGCCAACGTCCTGACTTTC. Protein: CAWIYKVSGANVLTF.

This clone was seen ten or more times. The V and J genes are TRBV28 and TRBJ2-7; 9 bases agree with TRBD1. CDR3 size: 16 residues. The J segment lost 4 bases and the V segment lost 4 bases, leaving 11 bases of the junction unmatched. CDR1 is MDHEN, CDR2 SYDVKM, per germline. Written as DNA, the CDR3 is TGTGCCAGCAGTTCGAGGGAGGGACAGGGTGTGTACGAGCAGTACTTC. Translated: CASSSREGQGVYEQYF.

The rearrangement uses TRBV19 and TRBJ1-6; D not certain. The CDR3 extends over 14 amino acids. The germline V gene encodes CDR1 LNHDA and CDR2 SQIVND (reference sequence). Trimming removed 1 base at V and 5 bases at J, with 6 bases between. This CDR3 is CASSIATDNSPLHF. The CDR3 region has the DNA TGTGCCAGTAGTATAGCCACGGATAATTCACCCCTCCACTTT.

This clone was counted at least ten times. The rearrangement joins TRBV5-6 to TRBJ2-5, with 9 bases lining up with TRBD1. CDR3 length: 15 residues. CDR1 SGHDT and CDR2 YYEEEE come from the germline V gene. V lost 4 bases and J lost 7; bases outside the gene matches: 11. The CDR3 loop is CASSPGQGSIRTQYF. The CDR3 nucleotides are TGTGCCAGCAGCCCCGGACAGGGGTCGATTCGGACCCAGTACTTC.

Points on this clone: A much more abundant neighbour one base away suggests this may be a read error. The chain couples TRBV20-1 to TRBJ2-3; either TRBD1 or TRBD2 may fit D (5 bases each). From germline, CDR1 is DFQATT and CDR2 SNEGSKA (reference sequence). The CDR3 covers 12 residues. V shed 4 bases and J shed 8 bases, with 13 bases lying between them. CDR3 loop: CSAIWGGGTQYF. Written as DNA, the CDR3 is TGCAGTGCTATTTGGGGTGGGGGTACGCAGTATTTT.

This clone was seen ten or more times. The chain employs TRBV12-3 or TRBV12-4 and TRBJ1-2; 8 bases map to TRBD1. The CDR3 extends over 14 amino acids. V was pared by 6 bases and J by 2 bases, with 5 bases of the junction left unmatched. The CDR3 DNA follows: TGTGCCAGCAGAAGGACAGGGCTGAACTATGGCTACACCTTC. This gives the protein CASRRTGLNYGYTF.

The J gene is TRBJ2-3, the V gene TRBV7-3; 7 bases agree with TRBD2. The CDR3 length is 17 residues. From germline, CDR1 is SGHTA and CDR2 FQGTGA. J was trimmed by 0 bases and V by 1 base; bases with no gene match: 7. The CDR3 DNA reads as TGTGCCAGCAGCTTAAGGAGCGGGGCAGGGAGCACAGATACGCAGTATTTT. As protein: CASSLRSGAGSTDTQYF.

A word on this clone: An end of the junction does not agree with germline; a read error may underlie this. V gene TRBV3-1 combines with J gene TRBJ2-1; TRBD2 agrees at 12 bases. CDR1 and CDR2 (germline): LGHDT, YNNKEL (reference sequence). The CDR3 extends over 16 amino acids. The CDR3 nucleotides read TGTGCCAGCAGCCAAGATCGACTAGCGGGAGACATTGAGCAGGTCTTC. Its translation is CASSQDRLAGDIEQVF.

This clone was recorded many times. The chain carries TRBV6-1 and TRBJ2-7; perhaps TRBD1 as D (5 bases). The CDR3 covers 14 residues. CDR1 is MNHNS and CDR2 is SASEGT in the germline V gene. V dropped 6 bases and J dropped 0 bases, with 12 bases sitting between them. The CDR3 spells CASRGQMSSYEQYF. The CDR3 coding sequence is TGTGCCAGCAGAGGACAAATGAGCTCCTACGAGCAGTACTTC.

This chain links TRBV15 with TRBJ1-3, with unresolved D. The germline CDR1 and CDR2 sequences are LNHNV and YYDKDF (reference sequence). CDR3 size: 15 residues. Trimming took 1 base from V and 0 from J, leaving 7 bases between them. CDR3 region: CATSRGPSSGNTIYF. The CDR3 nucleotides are TGTGCCACCAGCAGAGGACCCAGCTCTGGAAACACCATATATTTT.

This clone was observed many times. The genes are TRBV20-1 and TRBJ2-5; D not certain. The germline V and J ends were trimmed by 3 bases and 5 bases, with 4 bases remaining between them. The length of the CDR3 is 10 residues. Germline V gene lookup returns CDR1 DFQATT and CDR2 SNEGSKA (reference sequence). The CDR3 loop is CSASWETQYF. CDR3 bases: TGCAGTGCTAGCTGGGAGACCCAGTACTTC.

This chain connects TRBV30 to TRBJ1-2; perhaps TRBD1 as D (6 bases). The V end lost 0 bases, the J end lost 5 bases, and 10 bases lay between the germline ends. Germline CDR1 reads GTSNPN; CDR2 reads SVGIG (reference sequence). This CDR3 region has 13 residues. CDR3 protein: CAWSVVGAYGYTF. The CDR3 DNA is TGTGCCTGGAGTGTCGTGGGGGCGTATGGCTACACCTTC.

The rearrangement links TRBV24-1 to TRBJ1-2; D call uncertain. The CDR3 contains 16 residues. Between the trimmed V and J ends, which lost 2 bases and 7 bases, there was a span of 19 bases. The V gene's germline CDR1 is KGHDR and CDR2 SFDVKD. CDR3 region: CATSDSSTWRTGGYTF. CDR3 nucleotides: TGTGCCACCAGTGATTCCTCGACATGGCGTACTGGTGGCTACACCTTC.